The rows below give T cell receptor beta chains drawn from one sample of a study of Graves' ophthalmopathy and Graves' hyperthyroidism. Via MiXCR, TCRdb re-called the multiplex PCR reads, giving one row per CDR3 protein. Of 150,000 to 200,000 distinct CDR3 sequences in the sample, around 39% were seen once. Sequencing input: peripheral blood. The receptors shown here come from a man aged 25 to 40 with Graves' ophthalmopathy. CDR3s include the opening cysteine and the closing phenylalanine or tryptophan. The order of the fields is CDR3 protein, CDR3 DNA, J gene, D gene, V gene, clone size. A D gene is named only where the DNA matches it firmly. Size is omitted from some rows. Given values are once, few, many or a class for expanded clones.

CDR3aa: CASSSIGTATAQYF; CDR3nt: TGTGCCAGCAGCTCGATCGGGACGGCTACGGCGCAGTACTTC; j_gene: TRBJ2-7; d_gene: -; v_gene: TRBV6-1; abundance: -
CDR3aa: CASSTGLNEAFF; CDR3nt: TGTGCCAGCAGCACCGGCCTCAATGAAGCTTTCTTT; j_gene: TRBJ1-1; d_gene: -; v_gene: TRBV11-2; abundance: many
CDR3aa: CASSYGSMGEQYF; CDR3nt: TGTGCCAGCAGTTACGGATCGATGGGGGAGCAGTACTTC; j_gene: TRBJ2-7; d_gene: -; v_gene: TRBV6-2/TRBV6-3; abundance: many
CDR3aa: CASSDPPGPHYGYTF; CDR3nt: TGTGCCAGCAGTGACCCCCCGGGACCTCACTATGGCTACACCTTC; j_gene: TRBJ1-2; d_gene: -; v_gene: TRBV28; abundance: -
CDR3aa: CASSLAYNHPSLLMVNQPQHF; CDR3nt: TGTGCCAGCAGCTTGGCCTACAACCACCCTTCTCTATTAATGGTCAATCAGCCCCAGCATTTT; j_gene: TRBJ1-5; d_gene: -; v_gene: TRBV5-4; abundance: -
CDR3aa: CASSLTGTSGYEQYF; CDR3nt: TGCGCCAGCAGCTTGACCGGGACTAGCGGATACGAGCAGTACTTC; j_gene: TRBJ2-7; d_gene: TRBD2; v_gene: TRBV5-1; abundance: many
CDR3aa: CASSLSGQGVHEQYF; CDR3nt: TGTGCCAGCAGCTTAAGCGGACAGGGGGTCCACGAGCAGTACTTC; j_gene: TRBJ2-7; d_gene: TRBD1; v_gene: TRBV11-3; abundance: many
CDR3aa: CASSPRVTGELFF; CDR3nt: TGTGCCAGCTCTCCCAGGGTCACCGGGGAGCTGTTTTTT; j_gene: TRBJ2-2; d_gene: -; v_gene: TRBV18; abundance: many
CDR3aa: CASSLRGRRGSWGYTF; CDR3nt: TGTGCCAGCAGTCTCAGGGGGCGCAGGGGATCGTGGGGCTACACCTTC; j_gene: TRBJ1-2; d_gene: TRBD1; v_gene: TRBV12-3/TRBV12-4; abundance: many
CDR3aa: CASSPTGIIVYEQYF; CDR3nt: TGTGCCAGCAGCCCCACAGGAATTATAGTGTACGAGCAGTACTTC; j_gene: TRBJ2-7; d_gene: -; v_gene: TRBV12-3/TRBV12-4; abundance: many
CDR3aa: CASSENGGRDGYTF; CDR3nt: TGTGCCAGCAGTGAAAACGGGGGGAGAGATGGCTACACCTTC; j_gene: TRBJ1-2; d_gene: -; v_gene: TRBV6-1; abundance: many
CDR3aa: CSVKTTYEQYF; CDR3nt: TGCAGCGTGAAGACCACCTACGAGCAGTACTTC; j_gene: TRBJ2-7; d_gene: -; v_gene: TRBV29-1; abundance: many
CDR3aa: CASTWGAYEQYF; CDR3nt: TGTGCCAGTACCTGGGGGGCCTACGAGCAGTACTTC; j_gene: TRBJ2-7; d_gene: -; v_gene: TRBV16; abundance: many
CDR3aa: CATSGTSVTGELFF; CDR3nt: TGTGCCACCTCCGGGACTAGCGTAACCGGGGAGCTGTTTTTT; j_gene: TRBJ2-2; d_gene: TRBD2; v_gene: TRBV24-1; abundance: once
CDR3aa: CASSPGQGGGAFF; CDR3nt: TGTGCCAGCAGTCCAGGACAGGGAGGGGGAGCTTTCTTT; j_gene: TRBJ1-1; d_gene: TRBD1; v_gene: TRBV12-3/TRBV12-4; abundance: many
CDR3aa: CASSRDRRNYEQYF; CDR3nt: TGTGCCAGCAGCCGGGACAGGCGCAACTACGAGCAGTACTTC; j_gene: TRBJ2-7; d_gene: TRBD1; v_gene: TRBV6-2/TRBV6-3; abundance: many
CDR3aa: CASSFPQAHEQYF; CDR3nt: TGCGCCAGCAGCTTCCCTCAAGCCCACGAGCAGTACTTC; j_gene: TRBJ2-7; d_gene: -; v_gene: TRBV5-1; abundance: many
CDR3aa: CASNRDRGHTEAFF; CDR3nt: TGTGCCTCTAACAGGGACAGGGGGCACACTGAAGCTTTCTTT; j_gene: TRBJ1-1; d_gene: TRBD1; v_gene: TRBV6-1; abundance: many
CDR3aa: CASSSFSGLAETQYF; CDR3nt: TGTGCCAGCAGCTCCTTTTCTGGACTAGCGGAGACCCAGTACTTC; j_gene: TRBJ2-5; d_gene: TRBD2; v_gene: TRBV11-3; abundance: many
CDR3aa: CASSPLGSEQYF; CDR3nt: TGTGCCAGCAGTCCACTTGGGTCCGAGCAGTACTTC; j_gene: TRBJ2-7; d_gene: -; v_gene: TRBV12-3/TRBV12-4; abundance: few
CDR3aa: CASSLPLSGGNTGELFF; CDR3nt: TGTGCCAGCAGCCTCCCCCTTTCGGGGGGGAACACCGGGGAGCTGTTTTTT; j_gene: TRBJ2-2; d_gene: TRBD2; v_gene: TRBV4-2; abundance: few
CDR3aa: CASTASGNRFNQPQHF; CDR3nt: TGTGCCAGCACCGCCTCAGGTAACAGGTTCAATCAGCCCCAGCATTTT; j_gene: TRBJ1-5; d_gene: -; v_gene: TRBV28; abundance: many
CDR3aa: CASSDAGPRYGYTF; CDR3nt: TGTGCCAGCAGTGACGCAGGACCTCGGTATGGCTACACCTTC; j_gene: TRBJ1-2; d_gene: -; v_gene: TRBV6-1; abundance: many
CDR3aa: CASTRLAWAGTEAFF; CDR3nt: TGTGCCAGCACCCGCCTGGCCTGGGCGGGGACTGAAGCTTTCTTT; j_gene: TRBJ1-1; d_gene: -; v_gene: TRBV12-3/TRBV12-4; abundance: -
CDR3aa: CASSEDPGFEQYF; CDR3nt: TGTGCCAGCAGTGAGGATCCAGGGTTCGAGCAGTACTTC; j_gene: TRBJ2-7; d_gene: -; v_gene: TRBV25-1; abundance: many
CDR3aa: CASSTVMTEGGYTF; CDR3nt: TGTGCCAGCAGTACCGTTATGACAGAAGGGGGCTACACCTTC; j_gene: TRBJ1-2; d_gene: -; v_gene: TRBV12-3/TRBV12-4; abundance: once
CDR3aa: CASSYSRVSGAGEMNTEAFF; CDR3nt: TGTGCCAGCAGTTACTCGAGAGTTTCCGGGGCGGGAGAAATGAACACTGAAGCTTTCTTT; j_gene: TRBJ1-1; d_gene: -; v_gene: TRBV6-2/TRBV6-3; abundance: many
CDR3aa: CASMDDGKLQYF; CDR3nt: TGTGCCAGCATGGACGATGGGAAGCTTCAGTACTTC; j_gene: TRBJ2-4; d_gene: -; v_gene: TRBV2; abundance: many